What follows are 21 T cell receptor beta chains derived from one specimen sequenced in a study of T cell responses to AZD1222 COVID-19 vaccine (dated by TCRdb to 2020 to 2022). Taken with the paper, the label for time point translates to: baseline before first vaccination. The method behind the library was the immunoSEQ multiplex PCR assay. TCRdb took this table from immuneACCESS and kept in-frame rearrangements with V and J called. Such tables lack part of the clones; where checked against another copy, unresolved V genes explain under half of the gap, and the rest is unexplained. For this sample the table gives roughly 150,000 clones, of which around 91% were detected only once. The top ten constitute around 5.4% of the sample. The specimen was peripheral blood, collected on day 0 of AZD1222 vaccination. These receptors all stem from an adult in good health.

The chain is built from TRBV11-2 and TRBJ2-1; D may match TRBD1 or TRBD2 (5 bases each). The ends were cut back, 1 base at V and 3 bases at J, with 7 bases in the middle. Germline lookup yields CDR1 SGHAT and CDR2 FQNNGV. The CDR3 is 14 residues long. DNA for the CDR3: TGTGCCAGCAGCTTAGCGGGGCTCTACAATGAGCAGTTCTTC. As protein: CASSLAGLYNEQFF.

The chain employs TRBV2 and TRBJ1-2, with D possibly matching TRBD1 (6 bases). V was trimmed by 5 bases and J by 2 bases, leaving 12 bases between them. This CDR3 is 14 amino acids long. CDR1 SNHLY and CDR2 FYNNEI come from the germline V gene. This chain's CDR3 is CASSLRDKNYGYTF. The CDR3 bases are TGTGCCAGCAGTCTACGGGACAAGAACTATGGCTACACCTTC.

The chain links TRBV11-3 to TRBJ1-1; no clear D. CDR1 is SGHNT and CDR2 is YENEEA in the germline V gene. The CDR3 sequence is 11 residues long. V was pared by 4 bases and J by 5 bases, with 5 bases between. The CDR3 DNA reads TGTGCCAGCAGCTCCGGGACTGAAGCTTTCTTT. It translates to CASSSGTEAFF. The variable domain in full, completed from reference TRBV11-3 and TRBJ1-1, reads EAGVVQSPRYKIIEKKQPVAFWCNPISGHNTLYWYLQNLGQGPELLIRYENEEAVDDSQLPKDRFSAERLKGVDSTLKIQPAELGDSAVYLCASSSGTEAFFGQGTRLTVV.

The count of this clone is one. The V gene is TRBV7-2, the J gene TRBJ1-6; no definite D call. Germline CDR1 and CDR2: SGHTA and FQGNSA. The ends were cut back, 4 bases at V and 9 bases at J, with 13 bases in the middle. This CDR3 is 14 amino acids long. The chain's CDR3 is CASSSPRWGSPLHF. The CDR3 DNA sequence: TGTGCCAGCAGCTCGCCGCGTTGGGGTTCACCCCTCCACTTT.

The CDR3: CASSQRHRQGAIRETQYF. CDR3 nucleotide sequence: TGTGCCAGCAGCCAAAGACACAGACAGGGGGCGATTCGAGAGACCCAGTACTTC. The rearrangement uses TRBV7-9 and TRBJ2-5; TRBD1 matches at 10 bases. Looked up from germline, CDR1 is SEHNR and CDR2 is FQNEAQ (reference sequence). V gave up 5 bases and J gave up 4 bases; unmatched junction bases: 16. The CDR3 is made up of 18 amino acids.

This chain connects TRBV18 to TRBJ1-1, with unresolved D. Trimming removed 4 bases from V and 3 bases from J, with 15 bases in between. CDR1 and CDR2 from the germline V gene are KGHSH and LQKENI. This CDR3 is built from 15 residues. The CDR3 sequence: CASSHGGWSDTEAFF. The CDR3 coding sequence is TGTGCCAGCTCACATGGTGGGTGGTCGGACACTGAAGCTTTCTTT.

The CDR3 loop is CASSLQRGENTGELFF. DNA of the CDR3: TGTGCCAGCAGCCTTCAGCGGGGGGAGAACACCGGGGAGCTGTTTTTT. The chain joins TRBV3-1 (or the pseudogene TRBV3-2) to TRBJ2-2; 9 bases match TRBD2. This CDR3 has 16 residues. Germline CDR1 is LGHDT and CDR2 is YNNKEL (reference sequence). The junction had 4 bases not matched to a gene; V was cut back by 4 bases and J by 1 base.

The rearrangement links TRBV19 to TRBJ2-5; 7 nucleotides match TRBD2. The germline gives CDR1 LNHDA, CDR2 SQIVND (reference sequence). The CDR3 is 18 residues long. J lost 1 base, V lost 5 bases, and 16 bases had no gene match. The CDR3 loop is CASSGGEGTINAQETQYF. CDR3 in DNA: TGTGCCAGTAGTGGGGGTGAGGGGACTATCAACGCCCAAGAGACCCAGTACTTC. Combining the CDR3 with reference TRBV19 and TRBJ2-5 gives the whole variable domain DGGITQSPKYLFRKEGQNVTLSCEQNLNHDAMYWYRQDPGQGLRLIYYSQIVNDFQKGDIAEGYSVSREKKESFPLTVTSAQKNPTAFYLCASSGGEGTINAQETQYFGPGTRLLVL.

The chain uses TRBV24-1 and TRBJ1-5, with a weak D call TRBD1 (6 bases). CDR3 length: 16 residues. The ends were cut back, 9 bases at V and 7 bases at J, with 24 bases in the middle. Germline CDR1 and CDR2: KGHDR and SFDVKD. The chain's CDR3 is CATQEGENRVGQPQHF. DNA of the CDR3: TGTGCCACCCAGGAGGGGGAAAACCGGGTCGGACAGCCCCAGCATTTT.

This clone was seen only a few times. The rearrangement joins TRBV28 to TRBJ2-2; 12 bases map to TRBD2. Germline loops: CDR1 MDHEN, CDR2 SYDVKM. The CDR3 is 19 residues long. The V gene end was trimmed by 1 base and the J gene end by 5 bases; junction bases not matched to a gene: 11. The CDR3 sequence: CASSLSPRLAGERTGELFF. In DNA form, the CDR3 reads TGTGCCAGCAGTTTATCCCCACGACTAGCGGGAGAACGGACCGGGGAGCTGTTTTTT.

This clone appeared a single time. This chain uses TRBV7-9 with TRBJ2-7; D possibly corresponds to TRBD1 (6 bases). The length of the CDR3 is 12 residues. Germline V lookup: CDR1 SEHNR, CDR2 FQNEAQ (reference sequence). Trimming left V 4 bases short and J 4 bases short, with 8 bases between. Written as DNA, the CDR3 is TGTGCCAGCAGCTGGACAGAGTACGAGCAGTACTTC. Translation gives CASSWTEYEQYF.

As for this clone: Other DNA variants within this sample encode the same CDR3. The CDR3: CASSRGQGREKLFF. CDR3 nucleotide sequence: TGTGCCAGCAGCCGTGGACAAGGGCGTGAAAAACTGTTTTTT. The rearrangement links TRBV28 to TRBJ1-4, with a tentative D call TRBD1 (5 bases). This CDR3 is built from 14 residues. Germline assignment: CDR1 MDHEN and CDR2 SYDVKM. Trimming stripped 6 bases from V and 7 bases from J, with 15 bases between.

CDR3 in DNA: TGTGCCAGCAGCTTAACGACAGCCCCAGACTACGAGCAGTACTTC. It encodes CASSLTTAPDYEQYF. The chain recombines TRBV7-2 with TRBJ2-7; perhaps TRBD1 as D (5 bases). CDR1 and CDR2 from the germline V gene are SGHTA and FQGNSA. V lost 2 bases to trimming and J lost 3 bases, with 14 bases between them. This CDR3 is built from 15 residues.

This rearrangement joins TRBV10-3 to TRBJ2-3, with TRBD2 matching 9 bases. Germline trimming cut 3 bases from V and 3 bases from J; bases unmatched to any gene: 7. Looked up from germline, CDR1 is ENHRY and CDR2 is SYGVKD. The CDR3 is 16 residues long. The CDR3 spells CAISDGREGQTDTQYF. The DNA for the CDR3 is TGTGCCATCAGTGATGGGCGGGAGGGCCAGACAGATACGCAGTATTTT.

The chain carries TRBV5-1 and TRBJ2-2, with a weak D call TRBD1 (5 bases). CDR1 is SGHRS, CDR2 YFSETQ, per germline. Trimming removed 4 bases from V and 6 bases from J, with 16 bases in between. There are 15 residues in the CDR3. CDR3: CASSPDTLKAGELFF. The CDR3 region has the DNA TGCGCCAGCAGCCCGGACACCCTAAAGGCCGGGGAGCTGTTTTTT.

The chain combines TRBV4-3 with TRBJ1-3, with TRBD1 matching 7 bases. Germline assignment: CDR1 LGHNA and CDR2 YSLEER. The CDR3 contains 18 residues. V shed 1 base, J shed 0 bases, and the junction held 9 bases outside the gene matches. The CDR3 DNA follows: TGCGCCAGCAGCCAAGCGGTGGGACAGCCGCCCTCTGGAAACACCATATATTTT. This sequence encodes CASSQAVGQPPSGNTIYF.

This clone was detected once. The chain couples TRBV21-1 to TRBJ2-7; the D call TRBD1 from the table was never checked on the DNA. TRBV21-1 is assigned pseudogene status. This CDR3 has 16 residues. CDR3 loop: CASSKGQGGYSYEQYF. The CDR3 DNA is TGTGCCAGCAGCAAAGGACAGGGGGGATACTCCTACGAGCAGTACTTC.

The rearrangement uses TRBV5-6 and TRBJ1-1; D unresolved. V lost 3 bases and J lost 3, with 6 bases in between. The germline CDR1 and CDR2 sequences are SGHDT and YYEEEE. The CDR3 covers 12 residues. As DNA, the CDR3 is TGTGCCAGCAGCTACCCCGACACTGAAGCTTTCTTT. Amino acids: CASSYPDTEAFF. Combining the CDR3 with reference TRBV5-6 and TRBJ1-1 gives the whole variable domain DAGVTQSPTHLIKTRGQQVTLRCSPKSGHDTVSWYQQALGQGPQFIFQYYEEEERQRGNFPDRFSGHQFPNYSSELNVNALLLGDSALYLCASSYPDTEAFFGQGTRLTVV.

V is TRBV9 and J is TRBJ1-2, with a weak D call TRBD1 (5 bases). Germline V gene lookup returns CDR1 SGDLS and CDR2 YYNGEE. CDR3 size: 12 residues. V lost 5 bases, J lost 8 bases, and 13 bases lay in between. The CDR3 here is CASSQGGGGYTF. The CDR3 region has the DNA TGTGCCAGCAGTCAGGGTGGAGGGGGCTACACCTTC.

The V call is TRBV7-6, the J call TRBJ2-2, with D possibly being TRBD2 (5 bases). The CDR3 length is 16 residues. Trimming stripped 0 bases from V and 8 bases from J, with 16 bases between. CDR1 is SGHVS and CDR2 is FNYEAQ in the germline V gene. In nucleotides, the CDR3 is TGTGCCAGCAGCTTAGCGGGAACTTACTCGGGAGGGGAGCTGTTTTTT. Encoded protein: CASSLAGTYSGGELFF.

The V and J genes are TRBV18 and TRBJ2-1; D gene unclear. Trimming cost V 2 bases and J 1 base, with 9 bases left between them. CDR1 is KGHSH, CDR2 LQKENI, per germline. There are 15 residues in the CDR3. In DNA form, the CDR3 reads TGTGCCAGCTCACCAGCAGATCGGTCCTACAATGAGCAGTTCTTC. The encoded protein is CASSPADRSYNEQFF.